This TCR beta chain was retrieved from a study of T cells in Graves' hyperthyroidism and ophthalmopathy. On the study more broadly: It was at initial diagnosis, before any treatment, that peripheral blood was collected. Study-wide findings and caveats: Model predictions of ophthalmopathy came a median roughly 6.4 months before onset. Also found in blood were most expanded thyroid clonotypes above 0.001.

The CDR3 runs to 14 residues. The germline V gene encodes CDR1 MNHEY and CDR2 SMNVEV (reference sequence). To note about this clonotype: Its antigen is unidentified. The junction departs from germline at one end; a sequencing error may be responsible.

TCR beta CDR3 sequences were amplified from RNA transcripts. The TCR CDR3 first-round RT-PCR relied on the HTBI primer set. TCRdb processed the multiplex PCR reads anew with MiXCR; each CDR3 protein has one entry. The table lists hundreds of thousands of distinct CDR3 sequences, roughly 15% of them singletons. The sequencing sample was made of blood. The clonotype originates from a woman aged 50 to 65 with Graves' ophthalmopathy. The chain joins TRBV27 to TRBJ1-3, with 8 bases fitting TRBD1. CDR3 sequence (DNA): TGTGCCAGCAGAGACAGGGGCCCTGGAGACACCATATATTTT. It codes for CASRDRGPGDTIYF.